The T cell receptor (beta chain) under discussion was sequenced for a study of T cells in Graves' hyperthyroidism and ophthalmopathy. This clonotype was detected only a few times. As yet, its antigen is unknown. Researchers took RNA transcripts and amplified the TCR beta CDR3 regions from them. First-round RT-PCR targeting the TCR CDR3 was performed with the HTBI primer set. TCRdb re-called the multiplex PCR reads through MiXCR, storing one row per CDR3 protein. Of just over 550,000 distinct CDR3 sequences in the sample, roughly 46% were seen once. Stable Graves' hyperthyroidism meant no ophthalmopathy progression within 18 months. Participants, patients aged 18 to 65, had newly diagnosed hyperthyroidism with a duration under 2 months. The V segment lost 0 bases and the J segment 8 bases; nucleotides outside the gene matches: 5. The CDR3 consists of 15 residues. From germline, CDR1 is SGHVS and CDR2 FQNEAQ.

The study's findings and limits: Ophthalmopathy was distinguished from stable hyperthyroidism by 13 V-J signatures.

Sequencing was performed on peripheral blood or thyroid tissue (not recorded which). This receptor was identified in a woman aged 18-29 years with Graves' hyperthyroidism. The V call is TRBV7-8, the J call TRBJ2-2; 8 bases agree with TRBD1. DNA of the CDR3: TGTGCCAGCAGCTTAGCCGGGACAGGAGGGGGGGAGCTGTTTTTT. Encoded protein: CASSLAGTGGGELFF.